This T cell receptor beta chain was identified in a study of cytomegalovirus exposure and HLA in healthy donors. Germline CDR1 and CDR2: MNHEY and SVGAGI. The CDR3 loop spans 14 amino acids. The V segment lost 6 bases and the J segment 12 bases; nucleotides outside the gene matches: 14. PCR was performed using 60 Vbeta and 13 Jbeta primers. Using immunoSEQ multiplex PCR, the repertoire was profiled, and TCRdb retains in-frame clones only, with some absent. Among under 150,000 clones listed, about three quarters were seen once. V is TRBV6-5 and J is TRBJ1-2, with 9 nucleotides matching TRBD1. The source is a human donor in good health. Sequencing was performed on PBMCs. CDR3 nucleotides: TGTGCCAGCAGGGCTACGAGGGGGGGACAGGGCCACACCTTC. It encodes CASRATRGGQGHTF.